The rows below give T cell receptor beta chains drawn from one sample of a study of cytomegalovirus exposure and HLA in healthy donors. The repertoire was sequenced with immunoSEQ multiplex PCR; TCRdb's copy has only in-frame clones and lacks some. The profile shows 75,000 to 100,000 clones, more than 60% of them singletons. Material: PBMCs. The receptors here all came from a man aged 18 to 30 in good health and CMV-seropositive. Each CDR3 is given with its conserved first and last residue. A D gene is named only where the DNA matches it firmly.

D gene: TRBD1
J gene: TRBJ2-1
V gene: TRBV5-4
CDR3 DNA: TGTGCCAGCAGTGGGGACAGGGGAGACAATGAGCAGTTCTTC
CDR3 protein: CASSGDRGDNEQFF

D gene: -
J gene: TRBJ2-7
V gene: TRBV6-1
CDR3 DNA: TGTGCCAGCAGTGGAACAGGGTTCGAGCAGTACTTC
CDR3 protein: CASSGTGFEQYF

D gene: -
J gene: TRBJ2-7
V gene: TRBV27
CDR3 DNA: TGTGCCAGCAGTTTATCGAGGCGGGGGCAGGGTTACGAGCAGTACTTC
CDR3 protein: CASSLSRRGQGYEQYF

D gene: -
J gene: TRBJ1-2
V gene: TRBV11-2
CDR3 DNA: TGTGCCAGCAGCTCCGACTATGGCTACACCTTC
CDR3 protein: CASSSDYGYTF

D gene: -
J gene: TRBJ2-7
V gene: TRBV28
CDR3 DNA: TGTGCCAGCAGATCGGCGGATACCTACGAGCAGTACTTC
CDR3 protein: CASRSADTYEQYF

D gene: -
J gene: TRBJ2-7
V gene: TRBV11-2
CDR3 DNA: TGTGCCAGCAGCGAGCCTCCGGGGGGCGGGCAGTACTTC
CDR3 protein: CASSEPPGGGQYF

D gene: TRBD1
J gene: TRBJ2-7
V gene: TRBV4-1
CDR3 DNA: TGCGCCAGCAGCCAAGACAGGGGGACCTACGAGCAGTACTTC
CDR3 protein: CASSQDRGTYEQYF

D gene: -
J gene: TRBJ1-1
V gene: TRBV9
CDR3 DNA: TGTGCCAGCGGGCAGGGGATGAACACTGAAGCTTTCTTT
CDR3 protein: CASGQGMNTEAFF

D gene: TRBD1
J gene: TRBJ1-5
V gene: TRBV19
CDR3 DNA: TGTGCCAGCCATCAGGACAGGGCTAGCAATCAGCCCCAGCATTTT
CDR3 protein: CASHQDRASNQPQHF

D gene: -
J gene: TRBJ1-6
V gene: TRBV28
CDR3 DNA: TGTGCCAGCAGTCCTCCGGAGCAATATAATTCACCCCTCCACTTT
CDR3 protein: CASSPPEQYNSPLHF